The 9 T cell receptor beta chains below come from one sample, sequenced in a study of blood T cells in healthy people across ages. Primers used in a second PCR of about 7 to 12 cycles were a sample-barcoded 5' primer and a J-beta primer mix. One entry per CDR3 protein, called by TCRdb with MiXCR from the 5' RACE reads. The repertoire holds 650,000 or so distinct CDR3 sequences, over 40% seen once, with approximately 13% in the top ten. The sequencing sample was made of blood. The receptors come from a woman older than 75 in good health.

This clonotype has more than one count but fewer than ten. The V and J genes are TRBV20-1 and TRBJ2-7, with TRBD2 matching over 10 bases. The CDR3 has 15 residues. J lost 3 bases, V lost 0 bases, and 5 bases had no gene match. Per germline, CDR1 DFQATT and CDR2 SNEGSKA (reference sequence). CDR3 in amino acids: CSAREGSGRFYEQYF. DNA of the CDR3: TGCAGTGCTAGAGAGGGTAGCGGGAGGTTCTACGAGCAGTACTTC.

This clonotype is a singleton in its sample. A much larger clone differs from this one at a single base, so this may be a read error. This chain uses TRBV12-3 or TRBV12-4 with TRBJ1-5, with D possibly matching TRBD1 (6 bases). The length of the CDR3 is 16 residues. The CDR3 reads CASSKTRGRSNLPQHF. The DNA of the CDR3 is TGTGCCAGCAGTAAAACCAGGGGTAGGAGCAATCTGCCCCAGCATTTT.

The rearrangement uses TRBV4-3 and TRBJ2-1; 12 bases are shared with TRBD2. Germline loops: CDR1 LGHNA, CDR2 YSLEER. The CDR3 is made up of 16 amino acids. J gave up 4 bases and V 4 bases, and 5 bases lay outside the gene matches. The CDR3 region is CASSPRTSGDYNEQFF. Here the CDR3 DNA reads TGCGCCAGCAGCCCTCGGACTAGCGGGGATTACAATGAGCAGTTCTTC.

This clonotype was detected ten times or more. The chain employs TRBV12-3 or TRBV12-4 and TRBJ2-7; 15 bases line up with TRBD2. The CDR3 loop spans 20 amino acids. With V trimmed by 0 bases and J by 0 bases, 9 bases remained unmatched. In DNA form, the CDR3 reads TGTGCCAGCAGTTTAGCGCCGGGACTAGCGGGAGGTCCAAGCTCCTACGAGCAGTACTTC. Translation: CASSLAPGLAGGPSSYEQYF.

The chain carries TRBV20-1 and TRBJ2-3; D not resolved. Germline assignment: CDR1 DFQATT and CDR2 SNEGSKA (reference sequence). The length of the CDR3 is 15 residues. Between the trimmed V and J ends, which lost 0 bases and 3 bases, there was a span of 13 bases. For the CDR3, the DNA is TGCAGTGCTAGAGATGTCTTGGCCAAGACAGATACGCAGTATTTT. It translates to CSARDVLAKTDTQYF.

This clonotype was detected a few times. The chain combines TRBV5-1 with TRBJ2-2; TRBD1 is a possible D gene (5 bases). The V end lost 5 bases, the J end lost 2 bases, and 7 bases lay between the germline ends. Germline V gene lookup returns CDR1 SGHRS and CDR2 YFSETQ. The CDR3 covers 13 residues. CDR3 coding DNA: TGCGCCAGCAGGCGGACAAACACCGGGGAGCTGTTTTTT. It is translated as CASRRTNTGELFF.

This clonotype was found a few times. V and J are TRBV6-5 and TRBJ2-1, with D possibly called TRBD1 or TRBD2 (6 bases each). The J call may be wrong; the DNA end is better matched by TRBJ2-7. In germline, CDR1 is MNHEY, CDR2 SVGAGI. The CDR3 sequence is 15 residues long. The chain's CDR3 is CASSYSGGSYNEQYF. The CDR3 DNA follows: TGTGCCAGCAGTTACTCAGGGGGGTCCTACAATGAGCAGTACTTC.

This clonotype came up a few times. This chain uses TRBV28 with TRBJ2-1, with 14 bases aligning to TRBD2. The germline gives CDR1 MDHEN, CDR2 SYDVKM. V was pared by 3 bases and J by 9 bases, with 4 bases of the junction left unmatched. This CDR3 has 15 amino acids. The CDR3 region is CASSLGTSGSGEQFF. DNA of the CDR3: TGTGCCAGCAGTTTGGGGACTAGCGGGAGTGGTGAGCAGTTCTTC.

The V gene is TRBV6-6, the J gene TRBJ1-4; 8 bases line up with TRBD1. Looked up from germline, CDR1 is MNHNY and CDR2 is SVGAGI (reference sequence). Trimming removed 3 bases from V and 3 bases from J; junction bases left unmatched: 3. The CDR3 covers 15 residues. CDR3 nucleotide sequence: TGTGCCAGCAGTTATGCGGGACAGGCTAATGAAAAACTGTTTTTT. Its protein product is CASSYAGQANEKLFF.